The 22 T cell receptor beta chains given below trace back to one sample, sequenced in a study of OX40 agonist ivuxolimab in advanced cancers. TCRdb keeps only in-frame clones here, not all; method: immunoSEQ multiplex PCR. The sample has around 38,000 clones, 78% seen once. The sample was CD4+ or CD8+ T cells sorted from blood, taken in a trial of the OX40 agonist ivuxolimab. The origin of the receptors is an adult with an advanced solid tumor such as melanoma, head and neck, liver or kidney cancer.

The rearrangement joins TRBV6-1 to TRBJ2-7, with no clear D. The CDR3 extends over 14 amino acids. Trimming left V 3 bases short and J 4 bases short, with 13 bases between. The germline CDR1 and CDR2 sequences are MNHNS and SASEGT. CDR3 amino acids: CASSESVMGYEQYF. In DNA, the CDR3 is TGTGCCAGCAGTGAGAGCGTAATGGGATACGAGCAGTACTTC.

The gene calls are TRBV5-6 and TRBJ2-1, with no clear D. The CDR3 loop spans 12 amino acids. Germline CDR1 reads SGHDT; CDR2 reads YYEEEE. V was clipped by 2 bases and J by 8 bases, with 8 bases between them. As DNA, the CDR3 is TGTGCCAGCAGCTTAATCGGCGATGAGCAGTTCTTC. Protein sequence: CASSLIGDEQFF.

This clone was detected only a few times. The V and J genes are TRBV13 and TRBJ2-4; D gene uncertain. V shed 0 bases and J shed 1 base, with 10 bases lying between them. Germline CDR1 PRHDT, CDR2 FYEKMQ (reference sequence). This CDR3 contains 16 residues. This CDR3 is CASSLGPVQAKNIQYF. In nucleotides, the CDR3 is TGTGCCAGCAGCTTAGGCCCAGTTCAGGCCAAAAACATTCAGTACTTC. Supplemented by reference TRBV13 and TRBJ2-4, the full variable domain reads AAGVIQSPRHLIKEKRETATLKCYPIPRHDTVYWYQQGPGQDPQFLISFYEKMQSDKGSIPDRFSAQQFSDYHSELNMSSLELGDSALYFCASSLGPVQAKNIQYFGAGTRLSVL.

The chain couples TRBV5-4 to TRBJ1-1; D is ambiguous. CDR3 length: 13 amino acids. Per the germline V gene, CDR1 is SGHNT and CDR2 is YYREEE (reference sequence). Deletions cut 0 bases from V and 2 bases from J, with 5 bases between. The CDR3 sequence: CASSLGGNTEAFF. For the CDR3, the DNA is TGTGCCAGCAGCTTGGGAGGCAACACTGAAGCTTTCTTT.

This clone was seen only a few times. The V call is TRBV19, the J call TRBJ2-2; D might be TRBD1 (6 bases). CDR1 is LNHDA and CDR2 is SQIVND in the germline V gene (reference sequence). With 4 bases removed from V and 4 bases from J, the gap between germline ends came to 13 bases. This CDR3 is 15 amino acids long. CDR3 sequence reads: CASSKEGRGTGELFF. CDR3 DNA sequence: TGTGCCAGTAGTAAAGAGGGCAGGGGCACCGGGGAGCTGTTTTTT.

This clone showed up just a few times. The chain employs TRBV6-6 and TRBJ2-5, with a weak D call TRBD1 (5 bases). V was shortened by 4 bases and J by 2 bases, with 14 bases between the two germline ends. Germline V CDR1 and CDR2: MNHNY, SVGAGI (reference sequence). The CDR3 consists of 15 residues. In DNA form, the CDR3 reads TGTGCCAGCAGTTTACAAGGGAAGGGGCAAGAGACCCAGTACTTC. Translation gives CASSLQGKGQETQYF.

The CDR3 DNA is TGTGCCAGCAGCCAAGGGGATGACAGGGGCCAGCCCCAGCATTTT. It yields the protein CASSQGDDRGQPQHF. V usage is TRBV4-2 and J usage is TRBJ1-5, with 8 positions matching TRBD1. This CDR3 spans 15 amino acids. The V and J ends lost 1 base and 7 bases, in that order; junction bases with no gene match: 6. CDR1 and CDR2 from the germline V gene are LGHNA and YNFKEQ.

The chain couples TRBV19 to TRBJ2-3, with 11 bases aligning to TRBD1. The J segment lost 6 bases and the V segment lost 5 bases, leaving 4 bases of the junction unmatched. Germline loops: CDR1 LNHDA, CDR2 SQIVND (reference sequence). The CDR3 sequence is 14 residues long. The CDR3 DNA is TGTGCCAGTAGTGGCGGGACAGGGGGTGATACGCAGTATTTT. Its protein is CASSGGTGGDTQYF.

Only a few counts were recorded for this clone. The CDR3 is CSVSTGMDYGYTF. Written as DNA, the CDR3 is TGCAGCGTTAGTACAGGGATGGACTATGGCTACACCTTC. The V gene is TRBV29-1, the J gene TRBJ1-2; D may be TRBD1 (6 bases). V lost 5 bases, J lost 3 bases, and 13 bases lay in between. Germline assignment: CDR1 SQVTM and CDR2 ANQGSEA. The CDR3 covers 13 residues.

This clone was detected a few times. The J gene is TRBJ2-7, the V gene TRBV18; 7 positions match TRBD2. The CDR3 has 14 residues. Germline V gene data show CDR1 as KGHSH and CDR2 as LQKENI. V gave up 2 bases and J gave up 5 bases; unmatched junction bases: 6. CDR3 sequence reads: CASSPGGSADEQYF. CDR3 sequence (DNA): TGTGCCAGCTCACCAGGCGGGAGTGCCGACGAGCAGTACTTC.

The V gene is TRBV30, the J gene TRBJ1-2; maybe TRBD1 (5 bases). This CDR3 region has 12 residues. CDR1 and CDR2 from the germline V gene are GTSNPN and SVGIG (reference sequence). V was clipped by 3 bases and J by 0 bases, with 5 bases between them. The CDR3 DNA follows: TGTGCCTGGAGGGGGGCTAACTATGGCTACACCTTC. As protein: CAWRGANYGYTF.

CDR3 sequence (DNA): TGTGCCAGCAGCTTAATGGGGACGGATAATTCACCCCTCCACTTT. It is translated as CASSLMGTDNSPLHF. This rearrangement joins TRBV7-3 to TRBJ1-6; D perhaps matches TRBD1 (5 bases). V was clipped by 1 base and J by 5 bases, with 9 bases between them. The CDR3 loop spans 15 amino acids. The germline gives CDR1 SGHTA, CDR2 FQGTGA.

The genes are TRBV6-5 and TRBJ2-3, with D possibly matching TRBD1 (5 bases). Germline CDR1 is MNHEY and CDR2 is SVGAGI. The CDR3 is 16 amino acids. Trimming removed 4 bases at V and 3 bases at J, with 17 bases between. CDR3 nucleotides: TGTGCCAGCAGTTTCTACGGGCAGGGTGGGACAGATACGCAGTATTTT. Translating gives CASSFYGQGGTDTQYF.

CDR3 residues: CASSSGADTQYF. In nucleotides, the CDR3 is TGTGCCAGCAGTTCAGGGGCAGATACGCAGTATTTT. The chain joins TRBV2 to TRBJ2-3; possibly TRBD1 for D (6 bases). The germline V gene encodes CDR1 SNHLY and CDR2 FYNNEI. Trimming took 5 bases from V and 4 from J, leaving 7 bases between them. The CDR3 has 12 amino acids. Combining the CDR3 with reference TRBV2 and TRBJ2-3 gives the whole variable domain EPEVTQTPSHQVTQMGQEVILRCVPISNHLYFYWYRQILGQKVEFLVSFYNNEISEKSEIFDDQFSVERPDGSNFTLKIRSTKLEDSAMYFCASSSGADTQYFGPGTRLTVL.

V and J are TRBV19 and TRBJ2-3; D is unclear. The CDR3 runs 12 residues. In germline, CDR1 is LNHDA, CDR2 SQIVND (reference sequence). V was trimmed by 3 bases and J by 3 bases, leaving 4 bases between them. CDR3 sequence reads: CASSMGTDTQYF. For the CDR3, the DNA is TGTGCCAGTAGTATGGGAACAGATACGCAGTATTTT. Full variable domain (missing parts from reference TRBV19 and TRBJ2-3): DGGITQSPKYLFRKEGQNVTLSCEQNLNHDAMYWYRQDPGQGLRLIYYSQIVNDFQKGDIAEGYSVSREKKESFPLTVTSAQKNPTAFYLCASSMGTDTQYFGPGTRLTVL.

This clone was picked up a small number of times. V and J are TRBV27 and TRBJ2-1; D not certain. Germline V gene data show CDR1 as MNHEY and CDR2 as SMNVEV (reference sequence). Between the trimmed V and J ends, which lost 2 bases and 0 bases, there was a span of 8 bases. The CDR3 consists of 15 residues. CDR3: CASSLGVSSYNEQFF. The CDR3 nucleotides are TGTGCCAGCAGTTTAGGCGTGAGCTCCTACAATGAGCAGTTCTTC.

The gene calls are TRBV27 and TRBJ2-7; the D gene could be TRBD1 or TRBD2 (6 bases each). Germline CDR1 reads MNHEY; CDR2 reads SMNVEV (reference sequence). The V and J ends lost 3 bases and 1 base respectively, with 10 bases between them. The CDR3 is 14 residues long. CDR3 sequence: CASSFQGTSYEQYF. CDR3 bases: TGTGCCAGCAGTTTCCAGGGGACTTCCTACGAGCAGTACTTC.

The chain employs TRBV10-3 and TRBJ1-4; possibly TRBD1 for D (5 bases). CDR3 length equals 13 residues. Germline V gene sequence: CDR1 ENHRY, CDR2 SYGVKD. V shed 4 bases and J shed 4 bases, with 7 bases lying between them. The CDR3 bases are TGTGCCATCAGTGCAGGGATTAATGAAAAACTGTTTTTT. Translation: CAISAGINEKLFF.

The genes are TRBV7-9 and TRBJ1-1, with a weak D call TRBD1 (5 bases). Germline lookup yields CDR1 SEHNR and CDR2 FQNEAQ (reference sequence). CDR3 length equals 14 residues. V was pared by 5 bases and J by 1 base, with 11 bases between. The CDR3 bases are TGTGCCAGCAGCCCCACAGGAGGGAACACTGAAGCTTTCTTT. This translates into CASSPTGGNTEAFF.

This chain connects TRBV11-1 to TRBJ2-1; 8 nucleotides match TRBD2. J gave up 12 bases and V 5 bases, and 12 bases lay outside the gene matches. The CDR3 consists of 14 residues. Germline values: CDR1 SGHAT, CDR2 FQDESV (reference sequence). CDR3 loop: CASSRAGAATSQFF. Written as DNA, the CDR3 is TGTGCCAGCAGCAGAGCGGGGGCCGCAACCTCGCAGTTCTTC.

The genes are TRBV10-3 and TRBJ2-7; D not resolved. CDR1 and CDR2 (germline): ENHRY, SYGVKD. With 6 bases removed from V and 6 bases from J, the gap between germline ends came to 9 bases. The CDR3 is 11 amino acids. This CDR3 is CAISGPGEQYF. In nucleotides, the CDR3 is TGTGCCATCAGCGGACCAGGCGAGCAGTACTTC.

The rearrangement uses TRBV7-6 and TRBJ2-5, with 10 nucleotides matching TRBD2. Losses at the gene ends were 6 bases for V and 3 bases for J; bases not matched to a gene: 22. This CDR3 contains 20 residues. Germline CDR1 reads SGHVS; CDR2 reads FNYEAQ. CDR3 residues: CASRFPLSSSGGRREETQYF. DNA for the CDR3: TGTGCCAGCAGATTCCCTTTAAGTTCTAGCGGGGGCCGGAGAGAAGAGACCCAGTACTTC.